This TCR beta chain stems from a study of Ad26.COV2.S vaccination and SARS-CoV-2 variants. TCRdb's copy holds only in-frame clones and misses some; the assay was immunoSEQ multiplex PCR. The sample contains about 260,000 clones, approximately 88% of which appear only once. Treatment here: some 20 received Ad26.COV2.S at low or high dose, single or two shots; about 5 received placebo; per-sample allocation not given. The study sampled participants on day 63 after the first vaccine or placebo injection. The CDR3 contains 18 residues. V dropped 5 bases and J dropped 1 base, with 21 bases sitting between them. Looked up from germline, CDR1 is MDHEN and CDR2 is SYDVKM. The count of this clone is one.

V gene TRBV28 combines with J gene TRBJ1-5; D might be TRBD1 (6 bases). This clonotype originated in a person aged 18-65 years who received the Ad26.COV2.S COVID-19 vaccine or a placebo. The source material was peripheral blood, sampled in a trial of Ad26.COV2.S vaccine versus placebo. This chain's CDR3 is CASSHPGHRLDSNQPQHF. In DNA, the CDR3 is TGTGCCAGCAGTCATCCGGGACACAGACTCGACAGCAATCAGCCCCAGCATTTT. Full variable domain (missing parts from reference TRBV28 and TRBJ1-5): DVKVTQSSRYLVKRTGEKVFLECVQDMDHENMFWYRQDPGLGLRLIYFSYDVKMKEKGDIPEGYSVSREKKERFSLILESASTNQTSMYLCASSHPGHRLDSNQPQHFGDGTRLSIL.